Listed below are T cell receptor beta chains from one sample, sequenced in a study of graft-versus-host responses after intestinal transplantation. The antigens these receptors bind are not known. Using immunoSEQ multiplex PCR, the repertoire was profiled, and TCRdb retains in-frame clones only, with some absent. The data contain 85,000 to 100,000 clones, about nine tenths of them seen just once; the ten biggest clones take up about 0.07%. The sequenced sample was unstimulated CD8+ T cells sorted from spleen or lymph node cells, obtained before transplant. The source of these receptors is a human donor who was the organ donor for an intestinal transplant. The CDR3 runs from the conserved cysteine through the conserved F or W.

J gene: TRBJ2-1; V gene: TRBV11-2; CDR3 protein: CASSLVGGRNEQFF
J gene: TRBJ2-2; V gene: TRBV7-9; CDR3 protein: CASSKLAGVAGELFF
J gene: TRBJ2-5; V gene: TRBV6-1; CDR3 protein: CASSEAQAAQETQYF
J gene: TRBJ2-5; V gene: TRBV2; CDR3 protein: CASVYGTQYF
J gene: TRBJ2-7; V gene: TRBV13; CDR3 protein: CASSWTGTGRGEQYF
J gene: TRBJ1-3; V gene: TRBV10-3; CDR3 protein: CAISESNSMDSSGNTIYF
J gene: TRBJ2-5; V gene: TRBV2; CDR3 protein: CASSFRDRALSEETQYF
J gene: TRBJ2-7; V gene: TRBV5-1; CDR3 protein: CASSLVGGSNYEQYF
J gene: TRBJ1-2; V gene: TRBV15; CDR3 protein: CATSRARVAGVGYTF
J gene: TRBJ2-5; V gene: TRBV27; CDR3 protein: CASSPYPRLAGAGFQETQYF
J gene: TRBJ2-1; V gene: TRBV16; CDR3 protein: CASRHRGGPPKREQFF
J gene: TRBJ2-7; V gene: TRBV29-1; CDR3 protein: CSVEGLTDSLSYEQYF
J gene: TRBJ1-4; V gene: TRBV6-5; CDR3 protein: CASSYLRGNEKLFF
J gene: TRBJ2-5; V gene: TRBV28; CDR3 protein: CASSSLAGGFYVSGTQYF
J gene: TRBJ2-7; V gene: TRBV20-1; CDR3 protein: CSARGGGEQYF